Reported below is one TCR beta chain. V was clipped by 5 bases and J by 3 bases; unmatched bases: 12. Germline values: CDR1 MNHNS, CDR2 SASEGT. This CDR3 contains 16 residues. In contrast to the negatively isolated CD8+ and CD4+ T cells, TEMRA cells were FACS-enriched. The sample is drawn from a study of CD8 T cells in Susac syndrome. The RNA input was about 0.5 to 1 ug, and it was reverse transcribed with random hexamers. Amplification of TCR beta CDR3 used immunoSEQ multiplex PCR across 54 Vbeta and 13 Jbeta. TCRdb recomputed calls from the immunoSEQ multiplex PCR reads with MiXCR, one row per CDR3 protein. This table holds 250,000 to 350,000 distinct CDR3 sequences, 85% found once.

The chain uses TRBV6-1 and TRBJ2-7; TRBD2 agrees at 8 bases. The receptor comes from a human donor with multiple sclerosis. The specimen was CD8+ T cells from PBMCs. CDR3 sequence (DNA): TGTGCCAGCAGTCCCATACTAGCGGACCCTGTCTACGAGCAGTACTTC. This sequence encodes CASSPILADPVYEQYF.